A selection of T cell receptor beta chains follows, all from one sample in a study of metastatic and nonmetastatic thyroid tumors. TCRdb called clones again from the PCR reads with MiXCR. The sample yields about 30,000 clones, around 25% seen once. Source material: blood. These receptors all stem from a female donor with papillary thyroid cancer or a benign thyroid nodule (not recorded which). Some clones in this sample may be carry-over from other donors' samples. CDR3s include the opening cysteine and the closing phenylalanine or tryptophan. D genes are given only for firm matches. Rows may omit the clone size; those that give it use once, few, many or a size class.

j_call d_call clone_size v_call cdr3_aa cdr3_nt
TRBJ2-2 - once TRBV28 CASRLTGQTNTGELFF TGTGCCAGCAGACTAACAGGACAGACTAACACCGGTGAGCTGTTTTTT
TRBJ2-1 - - TRBV15 CATSIDYPSRIGGIEQFF TGTGCCACCAGCATAGATTATCCCTCTAGGATAGGTGGTATTGAGCAGTTCTTC
TRBJ2-5 - - TRBV11-2 CASSLAGETQYF TGTGCCAGCAGCTTGGCAGGGGAGACCCAGTACTTC
TRBJ2-1 - many TRBV10-1 CASSEWSGGYLNEQFF TGCGCCAGCAGTGAGTGGAGCGGCGGATACCTCAATGAGCAGTTCTTC
TRBJ1-2 - many TRBV9 CASSPQQDNYGYTF TGTGCCAGCAGCCCCCAACAGGATAACTATGGCTACACCTTC
TRBJ1-1 - - TRBV5-4 CASSLGRGTEAFF TGTGCCAGCAGTTTGGGCCGAGGAACTGAAGCTTTCTTT
TRBJ2-7 - many TRBV28 CASQTNSYEQYF TGTGCCAGCCAGACTAACTCCTACGAGCAGTACTTC
TRBJ2-3 - many TRBV27 CASSPLSSTDTQYF TGTGCCAGCAGCCCCCTCTCTAGCACAGATACGCAGTATTTT
TRBJ1-5 - - TRBV6-1 CASSEEGQTQHF TGTGCCAGCAGTGAAGAAGGACAGACCCAGCATTTT
TRBJ1-6 - medium-sized TRBV6-1 CASSGGRGSLHF TGTGCCAGCAGTGGGGGACGGGGGTCCCTCCACTTT
TRBJ2-7 TRBD2 many TRBV7-9 CASSFGSGGYEQYF TGTGCCAGCAGCTTCGGATCGGGAGGTTACGAGCAGTACTTC
TRBJ2-3 - many TRBV7-7 CASSLEWSSDTQYF TGTGCTAGCAGCTTAGAGTGGTCCTCCGATACGCAGTATTTT
TRBJ1-2 - medium-sized TRBV28 CASSLRRGRPISYGYTF TGTGCCAGCAGTTTAAGGCGGGGCCGTCCTATCAGCTATGGCTACACCTTC
TRBJ2-7 - - TRBV9 CASSVGESSYEQYF TGTGCCAGCAGCGTAGGGGAGAGCTCCTACGAGCAGTACTTC
TRBJ2-3 - - TRBV20-1 CSATPNTDTQYF TGCAGTGCTACCCCGAACACAGATACGCAGTATTTT
TRBJ2-7 TRBD2 many TRBV3-1 CASSLSGSSYEQYF TGTGCCAGCAGCCTTAGCGGGAGTTCCTACGAGCAGTACTTC
TRBJ1-2 - many TRBV7-2 CASSFTGTAGYTF TGTGCCAGCAGCTTCACGGGCACCGCTGGCTACACCTTC
TRBJ1-4 - medium-sized TRBV4-1 CASSQNTGNEKLFF TGCGCCAGCAGCCAAAATACAGGGAATGAAAAACTGTTTTTT
TRBJ1-5 - many TRBV6-1 CASRGMGDQPQHF TGTGCCAGCAGAGGGATGGGGGATCAGCCCCAGCATTTT
TRBJ2-7 - many TRBV19 CASSISTYEQYF TGTGCCAGTAGTATCAGTACCTACGAGCAGTACTTC
TRBJ1-2 - - TRBV20-1 CSAEPTDTNGYTF TGCAGTGCCGAGCCGACAGACACGAATGGCTACACCTTC
TRBJ2-7 - few TRBV14 CASSQVGHKQYF TGTGCCAGCAGCCAAGTAGGGCACAAGCAGTACTTC
TRBJ2-1 TRBD2 many TRBV6-1 CASTPAGGANEQFF TGTGCCAGCACCCCGGCGGGAGGGGCCAATGAGCAGTTCTTC
TRBJ2-7 - medium-sized TRBV20-1 CSAINPTQGSYEQYF TGCAGTGCTATAAATCCTACCCAGGGCTCCTACGAGCAGTACTTC